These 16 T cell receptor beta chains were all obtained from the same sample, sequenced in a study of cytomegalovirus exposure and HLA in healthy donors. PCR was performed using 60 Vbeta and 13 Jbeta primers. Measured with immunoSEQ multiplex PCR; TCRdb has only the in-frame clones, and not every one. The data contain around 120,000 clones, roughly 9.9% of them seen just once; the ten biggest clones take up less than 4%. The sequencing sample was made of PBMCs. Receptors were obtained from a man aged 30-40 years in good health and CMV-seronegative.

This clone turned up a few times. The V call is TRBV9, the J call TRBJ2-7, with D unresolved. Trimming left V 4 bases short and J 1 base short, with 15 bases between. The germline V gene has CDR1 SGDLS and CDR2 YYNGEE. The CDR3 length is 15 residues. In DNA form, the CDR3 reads TGTGCCAGCAGCCTAGACTTAGCATGGTCCTACGAGCAGTACTTC. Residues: CASSLDLAWSYEQYF. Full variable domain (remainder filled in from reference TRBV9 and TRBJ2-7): DSGVTQTPKHLITATGQRVTLRCSPRSGDLSVYWYQQSLDQGLQFLIQYYNGEERAKGNILERFSAQQFPDLHSELNLSSLELGDSALYFCASSLDLAWSYEQYFGPGTRLTVT.

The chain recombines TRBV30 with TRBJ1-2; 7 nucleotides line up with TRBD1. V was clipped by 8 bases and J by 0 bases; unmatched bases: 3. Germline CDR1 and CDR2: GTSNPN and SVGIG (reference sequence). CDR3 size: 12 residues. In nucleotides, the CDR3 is TGTGCCCGACAGGGCACTAACTATGGCTACACCTTC. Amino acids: CARQGTNYGYTF.

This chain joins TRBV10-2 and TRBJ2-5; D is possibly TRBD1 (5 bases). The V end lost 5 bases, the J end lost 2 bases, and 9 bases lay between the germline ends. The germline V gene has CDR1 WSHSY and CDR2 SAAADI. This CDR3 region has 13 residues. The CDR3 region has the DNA TGCGCCAGCAGTTCGACAGATCAAGAGACCCAGTACTTC. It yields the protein CASSSTDQETQYF.

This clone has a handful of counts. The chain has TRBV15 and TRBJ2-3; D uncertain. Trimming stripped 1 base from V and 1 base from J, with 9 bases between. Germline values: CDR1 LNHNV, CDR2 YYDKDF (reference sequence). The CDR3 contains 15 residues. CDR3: CATSRGQVGTDTQYF. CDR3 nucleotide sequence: TGTGCCACCAGCAGAGGTCAGGTGGGCACAGATACGCAGTATTTT.

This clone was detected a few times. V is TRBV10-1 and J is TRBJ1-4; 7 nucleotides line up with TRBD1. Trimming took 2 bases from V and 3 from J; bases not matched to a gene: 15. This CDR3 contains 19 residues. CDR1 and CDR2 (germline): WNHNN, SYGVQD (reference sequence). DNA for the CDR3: TGCGCCAGCAGTGAGCGACGACAGGGCTCCGTTGAAGCTAATGAAAAACTGTTTTTT. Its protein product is CASSERRQGSVEANEKLFF.

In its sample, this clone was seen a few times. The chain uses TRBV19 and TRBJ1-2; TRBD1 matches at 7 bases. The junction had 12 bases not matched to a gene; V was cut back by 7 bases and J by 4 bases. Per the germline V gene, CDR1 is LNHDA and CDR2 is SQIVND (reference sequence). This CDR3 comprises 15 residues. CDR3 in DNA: TGTGCCAGTATTCCTCACACCCGGGACAGCTATGGCTACACCTTC. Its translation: CASIPHTRDSYGYTF.

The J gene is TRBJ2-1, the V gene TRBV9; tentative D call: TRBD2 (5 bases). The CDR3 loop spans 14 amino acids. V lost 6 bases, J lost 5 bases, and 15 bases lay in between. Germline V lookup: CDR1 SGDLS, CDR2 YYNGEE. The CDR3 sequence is CASTPRGLHNEQFF. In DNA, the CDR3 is TGTGCCAGCACCCCGCGAGGACTCCACAATGAGCAGTTCTTC. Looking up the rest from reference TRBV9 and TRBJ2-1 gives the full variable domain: DSGVTQTPKHLITATGQRVTLRCSPRSGDLSVYWYQQSLDQGLQFLIQYYNGEERAKGNILERFSAQQFPDLHSELNLSSLELGDSALYFCASTPRGLHNEQFFGPGTRLTVL.

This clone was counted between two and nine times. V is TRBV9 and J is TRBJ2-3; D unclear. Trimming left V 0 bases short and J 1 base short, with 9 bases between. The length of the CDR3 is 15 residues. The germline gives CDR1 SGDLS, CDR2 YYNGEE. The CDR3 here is CASSVAPFGTDTQYF. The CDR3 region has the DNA TGTGCCAGCAGCGTAGCTCCTTTCGGCACAGATACGCAGTATTTT.

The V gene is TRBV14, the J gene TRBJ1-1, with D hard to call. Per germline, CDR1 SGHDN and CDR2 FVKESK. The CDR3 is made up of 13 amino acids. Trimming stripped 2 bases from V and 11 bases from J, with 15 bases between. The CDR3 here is CASSQLEGTGAFF. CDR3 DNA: TGTGCCAGCAGCCAATTGGAGGGAACGGGGGCTTTCTTT.

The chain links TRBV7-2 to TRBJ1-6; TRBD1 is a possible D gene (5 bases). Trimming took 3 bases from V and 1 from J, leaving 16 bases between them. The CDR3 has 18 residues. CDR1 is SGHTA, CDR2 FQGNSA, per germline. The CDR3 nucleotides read TGTGCCAGCAGCTTCGGGGAGGGGAGTACGTCCTATAATTCACCCCTCCACTTT. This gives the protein CASSFGEGSTSYNSPLHF.

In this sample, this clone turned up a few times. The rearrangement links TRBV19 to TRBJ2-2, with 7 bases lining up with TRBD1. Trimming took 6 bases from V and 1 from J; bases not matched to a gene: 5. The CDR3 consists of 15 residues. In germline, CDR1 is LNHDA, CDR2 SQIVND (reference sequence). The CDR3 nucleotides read TGTGCCAGTAGCCGGGACAGTTTGAACACCGGGGAGCTGTTTTTT. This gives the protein CASSRDSLNTGELFF.

The CDR3 sequence is CASSSASGMLNEKLFF. CDR3 coding DNA: TGTGCCAGCAGCTCAGCTTCAGGGATGCTTAATGAAAAACTGTTTTTT. The J gene is TRBJ1-4, the V gene TRBV7-9; D possibly corresponds to TRBD1 (5 bases). Germline loops: CDR1 SEHNR, CDR2 FQNEAQ (reference sequence). Between the trimmed V and J ends, which lost 4 bases and 4 bases, there was a span of 16 bases. The CDR3 totals 16 residues.

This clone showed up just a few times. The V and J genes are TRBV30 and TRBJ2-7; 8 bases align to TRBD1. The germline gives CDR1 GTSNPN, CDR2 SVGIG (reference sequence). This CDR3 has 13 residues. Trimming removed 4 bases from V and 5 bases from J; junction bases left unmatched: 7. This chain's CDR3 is CAWIRTGRNEQYF. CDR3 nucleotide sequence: TGTGCCTGGATACGGACAGGGCGAAACGAGCAGTACTTC. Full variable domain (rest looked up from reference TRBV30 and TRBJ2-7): SQTIHQWPATLVQPVGSPLSLECTVEGTSNPNLYWYRQAAGRGLQLLFYSVGIGQISSEVPQNLSASRPQDRQFILSSKKLLLSDSGFYLCAWIRTGRNEQYFGPGTRLTVT.

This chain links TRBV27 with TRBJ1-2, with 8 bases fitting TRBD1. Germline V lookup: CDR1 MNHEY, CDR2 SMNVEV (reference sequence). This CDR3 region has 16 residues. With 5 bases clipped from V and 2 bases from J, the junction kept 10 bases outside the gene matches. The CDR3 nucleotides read TGTGCCAGCAGTAACTACGGGGGACAGGTCAACTATGGCTACACCTTC. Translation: CASSNYGGQVNYGYTF.

The CDR3: CASSLEVGVNSPLHF. CDR3 bases: TGCGCCAGCAGCTTGGAGGTAGGGGTGAATTCACCCCTCCACTTT. This chain connects TRBV5-1 to TRBJ1-6; D possibly corresponds to TRBD1 (5 bases). The CDR3 length is 15 residues. Trimming stripped 0 bases from V and 7 bases from J, with 11 bases between. CDR1 is SGHRS and CDR2 is YFSETQ in the germline V gene. The full variable domain, in which reference TRBV5-1 and TRBJ1-6 provide the parts outside the CDR3, is KAGVTQTPRYLIKTRGQQVTLSCSPISGHRSVSWYQQTPGQGLQFLFEYFSETQRNKGNFPGRFSGRQFSNSRSEMNVSTLELGDSALYLCASSLEVGVNSPLHFGNGTRLTVT.

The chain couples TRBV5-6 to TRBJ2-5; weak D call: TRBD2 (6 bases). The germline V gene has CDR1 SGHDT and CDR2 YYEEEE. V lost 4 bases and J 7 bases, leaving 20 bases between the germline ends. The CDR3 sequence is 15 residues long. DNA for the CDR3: TGTGCCAGCAGCGGAGGGGACTTCCCGTCGGGGACCCAGTACTTC. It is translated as CASSGGDFPSGTQYF.